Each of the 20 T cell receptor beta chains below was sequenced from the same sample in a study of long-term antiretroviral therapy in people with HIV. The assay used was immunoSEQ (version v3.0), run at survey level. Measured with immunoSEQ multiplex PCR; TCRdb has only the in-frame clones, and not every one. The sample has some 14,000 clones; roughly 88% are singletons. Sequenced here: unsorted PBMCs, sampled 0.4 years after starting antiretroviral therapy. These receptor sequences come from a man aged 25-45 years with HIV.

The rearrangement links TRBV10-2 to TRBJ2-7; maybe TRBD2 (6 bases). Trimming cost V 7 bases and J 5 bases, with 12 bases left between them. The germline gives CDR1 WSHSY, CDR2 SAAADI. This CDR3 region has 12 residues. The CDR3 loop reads CASIGGADEQYF. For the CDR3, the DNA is TGCGCCAGCATCGGCGGGGCGGACGAGCAGTACTTC.

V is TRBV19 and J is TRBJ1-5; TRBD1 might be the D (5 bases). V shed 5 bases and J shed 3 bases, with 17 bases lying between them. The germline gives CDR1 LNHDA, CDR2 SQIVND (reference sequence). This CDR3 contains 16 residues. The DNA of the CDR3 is TGTGCCAGTAGTTGGGGCAGTACCAACCTCAATCAGCCCCAGCATTTT. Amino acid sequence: CASSWGSTNLNQPQHF.

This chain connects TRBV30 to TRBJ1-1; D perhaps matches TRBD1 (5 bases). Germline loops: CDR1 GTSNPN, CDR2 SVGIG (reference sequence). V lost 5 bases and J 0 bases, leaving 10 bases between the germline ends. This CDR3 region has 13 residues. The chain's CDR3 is CAWAGTVNTEAFF. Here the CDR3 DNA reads TGTGCCTGGGCCGGGACGGTGAACACTGAAGCTTTCTTT.

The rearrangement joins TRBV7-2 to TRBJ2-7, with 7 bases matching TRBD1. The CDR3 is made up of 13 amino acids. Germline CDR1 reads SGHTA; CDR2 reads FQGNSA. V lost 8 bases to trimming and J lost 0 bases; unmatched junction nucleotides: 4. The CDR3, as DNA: TGTGCCAGCCAAGAGGGGGCCTCCTACGAGCAGTACTTC. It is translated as CASQEGASYEQYF.

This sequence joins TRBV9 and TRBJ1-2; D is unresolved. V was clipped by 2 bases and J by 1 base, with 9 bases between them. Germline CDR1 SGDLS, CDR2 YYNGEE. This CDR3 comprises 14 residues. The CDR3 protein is CASSVMEINYGYTF. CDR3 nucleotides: TGTGCCAGCAGCGTCATGGAGATTAACTATGGCTACACCTTC. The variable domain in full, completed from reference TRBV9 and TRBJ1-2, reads DSGVTQTPKHLITATGQRVTLRCSPRSGDLSVYWYQQSLDQGLQFLIQYYNGEERAKGNILERFSAQQFPDLHSELNLSSLELGDSALYFCASSVMEINYGYTFGSGTRLTVV.

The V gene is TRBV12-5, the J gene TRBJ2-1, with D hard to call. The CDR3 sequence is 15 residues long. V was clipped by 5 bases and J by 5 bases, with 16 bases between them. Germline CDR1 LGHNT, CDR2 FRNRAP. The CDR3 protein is CASGLQPARHNEQFF. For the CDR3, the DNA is TGTGCTAGTGGTCTTCAACCGGCACGCCACAATGAGCAGTTCTTC.

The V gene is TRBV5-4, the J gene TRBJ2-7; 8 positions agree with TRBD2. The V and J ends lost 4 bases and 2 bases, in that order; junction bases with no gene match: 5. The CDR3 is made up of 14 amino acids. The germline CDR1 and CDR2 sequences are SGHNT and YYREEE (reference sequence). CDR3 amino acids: CASSRGGGTYEQYF. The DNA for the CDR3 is TGTGCCAGCAGCAGAGGCGGGGGGACCTACGAGCAGTACTTC.

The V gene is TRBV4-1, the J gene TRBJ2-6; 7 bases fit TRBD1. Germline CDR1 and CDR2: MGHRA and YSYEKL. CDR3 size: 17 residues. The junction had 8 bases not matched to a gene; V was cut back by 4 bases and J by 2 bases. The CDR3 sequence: CASSLSTGRTGANVLTF. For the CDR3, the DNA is TGCGCCAGCAGCCTATCGACAGGGCGAACTGGGGCCAACGTCCTGACTTTC.

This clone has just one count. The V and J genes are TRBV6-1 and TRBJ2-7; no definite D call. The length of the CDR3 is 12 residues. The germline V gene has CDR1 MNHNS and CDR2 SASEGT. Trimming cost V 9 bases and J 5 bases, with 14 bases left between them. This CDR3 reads CASLSTWNEQYF. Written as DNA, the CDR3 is TGTGCCAGTCTTTCGACTTGGAACGAGCAGTACTTC.

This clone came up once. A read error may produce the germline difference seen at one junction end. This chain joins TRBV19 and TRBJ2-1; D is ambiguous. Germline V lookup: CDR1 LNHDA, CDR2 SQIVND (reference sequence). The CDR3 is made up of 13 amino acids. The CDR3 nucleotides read TGTGCCAGTAGTCTGGGGTCCTCCAATGAGCAGTTCTTC. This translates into CASSLGSSNEQFF.

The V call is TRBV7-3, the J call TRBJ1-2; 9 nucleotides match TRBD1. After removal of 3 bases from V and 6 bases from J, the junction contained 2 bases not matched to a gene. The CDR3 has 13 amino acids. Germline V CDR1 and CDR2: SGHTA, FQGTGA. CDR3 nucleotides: TGTGCCAGCAGCTTGGGACAGGGCGATGGCTACACCTTC. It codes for CASSLGQGDGYTF.

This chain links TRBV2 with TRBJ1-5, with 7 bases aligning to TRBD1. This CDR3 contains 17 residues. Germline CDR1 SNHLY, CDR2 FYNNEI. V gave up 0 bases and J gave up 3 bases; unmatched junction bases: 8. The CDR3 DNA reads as TGTGCCAGCAGTGAAGCACCGGGACAGTTAGACAATCAGCCCCAGCATTTT. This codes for CASSEAPGQLDNQPQHF.

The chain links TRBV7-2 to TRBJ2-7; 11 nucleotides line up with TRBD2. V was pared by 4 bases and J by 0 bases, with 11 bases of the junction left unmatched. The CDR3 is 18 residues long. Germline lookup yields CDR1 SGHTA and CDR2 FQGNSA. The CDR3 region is CASSSVRLAGMSSYEQYF. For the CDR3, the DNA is TGTGCCAGCAGCTCTGTCCGACTAGCGGGGATGAGCTCCTACGAGCAGTACTTC. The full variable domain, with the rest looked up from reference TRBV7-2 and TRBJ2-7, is GAGVSQSPSNKVTEKGKDVELRCDPISGHTALYWYRQSLGQGLEFLIYFQGNSAPDKSGLPSDRFSAERTGGSVSTLTIQRTQQEDSAVYLCASSSVRLAGMSSYEQYFGPGTRLTVT.

CDR3 in amino acids: CASSDGTGVAGNTIYF. The DNA of the CDR3 is TGTGCCAGCAGCGACGGGACGGGGGTAGCTGGAAACACCATATATTTT. V and J are TRBV9 and TRBJ1-3, with D tentatively TRBD1 (5 bases). The CDR3 covers 16 residues. Per germline, CDR1 SGDLS and CDR2 YYNGEE. V was cut by 3 bases and J by 2 bases, with 15 bases left in between.

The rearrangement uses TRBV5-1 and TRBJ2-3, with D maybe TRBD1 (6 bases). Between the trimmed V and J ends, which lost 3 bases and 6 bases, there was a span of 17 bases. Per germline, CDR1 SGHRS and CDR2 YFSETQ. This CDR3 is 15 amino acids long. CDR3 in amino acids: CASSWPNRVGDTQYF. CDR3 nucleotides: TGCGCCAGCAGCTGGCCCAACAGGGTGGGGGATACGCAGTATTTT.

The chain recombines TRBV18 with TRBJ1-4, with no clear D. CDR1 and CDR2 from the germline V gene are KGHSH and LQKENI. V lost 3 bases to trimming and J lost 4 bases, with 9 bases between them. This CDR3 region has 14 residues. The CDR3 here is CASSPQMDNEKLFF. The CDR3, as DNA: TGTGCCAGCTCACCCCAAATGGATAATGAAAAACTGTTTTTT.

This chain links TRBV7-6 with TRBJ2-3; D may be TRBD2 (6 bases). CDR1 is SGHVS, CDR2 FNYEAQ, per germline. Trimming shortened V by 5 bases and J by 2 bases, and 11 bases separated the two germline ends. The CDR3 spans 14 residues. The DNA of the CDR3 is TGTGCCAGCAGCCCTGTAGCGGCCACAGATACGCAGTATTTT. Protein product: CASSPVAATDTQYF.

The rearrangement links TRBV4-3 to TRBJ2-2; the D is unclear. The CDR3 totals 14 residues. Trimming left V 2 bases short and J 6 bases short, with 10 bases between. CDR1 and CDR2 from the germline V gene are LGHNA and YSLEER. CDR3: CASSQTRLAGELFF. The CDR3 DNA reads TGCGCCAGCAGCCAAACCCGGTTGGCCGGGGAGCTGTTTTTT.

This CDR3 reads CASSLDRETQYF. Written as DNA, the CDR3 is TGTGCCAGCAGCTTGGACCGAGAGACCCAGTACTTC. This chain uses TRBV5-5 with TRBJ2-5; D is uncertain. V lost 0 bases and J 4 bases, leaving 4 bases between the germline ends. The CDR3 is 12 amino acids. The V gene's germline CDR1 is SGHKS and CDR2 YYEKEE (reference sequence).

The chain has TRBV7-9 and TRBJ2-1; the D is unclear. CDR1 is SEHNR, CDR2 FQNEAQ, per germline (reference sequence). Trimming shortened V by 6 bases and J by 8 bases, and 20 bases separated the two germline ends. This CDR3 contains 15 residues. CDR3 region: CASSRSSLGFHEQFF. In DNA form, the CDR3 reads TGTGCCAGCAGTCGAAGCTCCTTAGGTTTCCATGAGCAGTTCTTC.